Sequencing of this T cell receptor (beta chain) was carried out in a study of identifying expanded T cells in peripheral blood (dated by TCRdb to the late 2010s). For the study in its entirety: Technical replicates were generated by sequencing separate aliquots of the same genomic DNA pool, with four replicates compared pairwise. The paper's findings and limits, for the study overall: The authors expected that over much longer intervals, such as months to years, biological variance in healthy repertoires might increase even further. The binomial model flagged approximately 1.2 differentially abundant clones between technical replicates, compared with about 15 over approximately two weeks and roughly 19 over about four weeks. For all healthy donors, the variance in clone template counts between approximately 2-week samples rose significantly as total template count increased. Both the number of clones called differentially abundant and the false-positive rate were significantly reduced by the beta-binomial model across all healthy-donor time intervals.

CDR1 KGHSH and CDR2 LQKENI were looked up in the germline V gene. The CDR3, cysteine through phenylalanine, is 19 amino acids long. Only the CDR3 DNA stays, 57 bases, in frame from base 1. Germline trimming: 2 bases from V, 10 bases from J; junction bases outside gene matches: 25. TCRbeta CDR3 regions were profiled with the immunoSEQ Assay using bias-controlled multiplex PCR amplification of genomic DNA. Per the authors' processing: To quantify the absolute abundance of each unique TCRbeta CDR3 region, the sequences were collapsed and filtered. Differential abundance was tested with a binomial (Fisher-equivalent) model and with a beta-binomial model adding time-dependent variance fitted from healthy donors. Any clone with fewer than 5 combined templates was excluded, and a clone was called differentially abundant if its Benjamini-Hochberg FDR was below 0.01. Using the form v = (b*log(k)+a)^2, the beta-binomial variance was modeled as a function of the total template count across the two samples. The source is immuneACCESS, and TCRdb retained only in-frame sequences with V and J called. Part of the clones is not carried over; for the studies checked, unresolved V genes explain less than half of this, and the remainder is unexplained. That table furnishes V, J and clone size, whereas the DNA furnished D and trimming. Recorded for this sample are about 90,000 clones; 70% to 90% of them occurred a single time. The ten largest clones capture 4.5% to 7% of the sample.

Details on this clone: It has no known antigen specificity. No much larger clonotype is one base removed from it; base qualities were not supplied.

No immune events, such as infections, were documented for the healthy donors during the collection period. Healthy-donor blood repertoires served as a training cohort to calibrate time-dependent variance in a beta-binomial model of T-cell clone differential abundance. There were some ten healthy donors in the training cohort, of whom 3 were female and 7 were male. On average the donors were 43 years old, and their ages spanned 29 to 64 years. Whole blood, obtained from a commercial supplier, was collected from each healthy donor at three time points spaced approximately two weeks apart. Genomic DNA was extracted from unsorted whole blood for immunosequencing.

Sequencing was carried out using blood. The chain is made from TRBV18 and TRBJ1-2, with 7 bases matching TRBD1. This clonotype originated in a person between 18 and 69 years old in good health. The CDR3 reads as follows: CASSPDQPGQYLLLAFYTF. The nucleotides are TGTGCCAGCTCACCAGACCAACCGGGACAGTACCTCCTGTTGGCCTTCTACACCTTC.